This T cell receptor (beta chain) emerged from a study of blood T cell repertoires in COVID-19. Looking at the study overall: Samples representing acute and convalescent COVID-19 were sourced from the United States, Italy and Spain. The analysed material was cDNA or gDNA that came from T cells, B-cell-depleted T cells, or PBMCs.

Original analysis: By means of reference gene primer amplification, nucleated cell counts were estimated. TCRdb's copy holds only in-frame clones and misses some; the assay was immunoSEQ multiplex PCR. V and J calls and clone size are those listed in that table; D and trimming were worked out from the DNA. The data contain some 90,000 clones, roughly 82% of them singletons. This clonotype was sampled from a man aged 70-80 years with active or convalescent COVID-19. The material sequenced was peripheral blood.

In DNA, the CDR3 is TGCGCCAGTTCTAGCGGGGGGGCTGGCACAGATACGCAGTATTTT. As protein: CASSSGGAGTDTQYF. The chain carries TRBV10-1 and TRBJ2-3, with 12 bases lining up with TRBD2. The CDR3 consists of 15 residues. Losses at the gene ends were 9 bases for V and 1 base for J; bases not matched to a gene: 5. Germline values: CDR1 WNHNN, CDR2 SYGVQD (reference sequence).